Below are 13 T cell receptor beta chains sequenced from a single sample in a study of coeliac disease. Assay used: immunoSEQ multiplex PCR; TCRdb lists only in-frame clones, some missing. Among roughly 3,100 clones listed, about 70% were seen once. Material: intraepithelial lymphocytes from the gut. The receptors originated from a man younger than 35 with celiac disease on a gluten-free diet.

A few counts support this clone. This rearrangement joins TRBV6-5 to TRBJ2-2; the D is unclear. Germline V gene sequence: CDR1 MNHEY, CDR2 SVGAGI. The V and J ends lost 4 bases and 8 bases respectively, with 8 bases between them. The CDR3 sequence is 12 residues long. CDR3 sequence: CASSSLEGELFF. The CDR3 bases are TGTGCCAGCAGTTCTCTGGAGGGGGAGCTGTTTTTT.

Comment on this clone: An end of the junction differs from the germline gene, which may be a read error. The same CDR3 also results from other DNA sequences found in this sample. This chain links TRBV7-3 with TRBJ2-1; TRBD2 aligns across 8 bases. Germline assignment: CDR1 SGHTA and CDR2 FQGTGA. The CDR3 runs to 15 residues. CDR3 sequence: CASSPVAGPTAEQFF. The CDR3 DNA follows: TGCGCCAGCAGCCCGGTAGCGGGACCCACCGCTGAGCAGTTCTTC.

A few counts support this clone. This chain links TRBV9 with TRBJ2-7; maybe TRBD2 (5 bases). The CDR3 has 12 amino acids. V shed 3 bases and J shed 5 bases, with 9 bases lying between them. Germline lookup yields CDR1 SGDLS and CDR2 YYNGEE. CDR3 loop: CASSDGGNEQYF. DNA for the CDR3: TGTGCCAGCAGCGACGGAGGAAACGAGCAGTACTTC.

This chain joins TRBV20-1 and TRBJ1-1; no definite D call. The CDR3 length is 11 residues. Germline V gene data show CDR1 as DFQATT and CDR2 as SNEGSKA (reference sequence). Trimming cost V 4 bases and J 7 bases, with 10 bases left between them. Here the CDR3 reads CSAMTMGEAFF. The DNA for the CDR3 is TGCAGTGCTATGACTATGGGTGAAGCTTTCTTT.

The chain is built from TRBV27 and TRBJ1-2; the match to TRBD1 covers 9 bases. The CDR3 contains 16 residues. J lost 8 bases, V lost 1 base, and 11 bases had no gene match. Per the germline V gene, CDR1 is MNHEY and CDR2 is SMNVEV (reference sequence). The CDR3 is CASSLWGVGTGSGYTF. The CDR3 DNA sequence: TGTGCCAGCAGTTTATGGGGAGTAGGGACAGGGTCCGGCTACACCTTC.

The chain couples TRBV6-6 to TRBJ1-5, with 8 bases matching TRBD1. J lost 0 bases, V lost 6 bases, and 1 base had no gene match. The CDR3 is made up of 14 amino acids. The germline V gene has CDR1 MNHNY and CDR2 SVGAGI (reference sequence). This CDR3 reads CASRDRDSNQPQHF. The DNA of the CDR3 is TGTGCCAGCAGGGACAGGGATAGCAATCAGCCCCAGCATTTT.

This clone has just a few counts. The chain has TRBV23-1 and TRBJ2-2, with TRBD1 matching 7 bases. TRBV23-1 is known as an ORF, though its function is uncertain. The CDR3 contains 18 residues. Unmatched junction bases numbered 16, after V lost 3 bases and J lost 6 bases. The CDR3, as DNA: TGCGCCAGCAGTCACCCCCGGAATGACAGGGAAAGCCCCGGGGAGCTGTTTTTT. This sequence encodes CASSHPRNDRESPGELFF.

CDR3 sequence reads: CASSYIGTDISYGYTF. In DNA form, the CDR3 reads TGTGCCAGCAGTTATATCGGGACAGACATATCCTATGGCTACACCTTC. The chain couples TRBV28 to TRBJ1-2; the match to TRBD1 covers 7 bases. The CDR3 has 16 residues. Germline V lookup: CDR1 MDHEN, CDR2 SYDVKM. J gave up 4 bases and V 4 bases, and 12 bases lay outside the gene matches.

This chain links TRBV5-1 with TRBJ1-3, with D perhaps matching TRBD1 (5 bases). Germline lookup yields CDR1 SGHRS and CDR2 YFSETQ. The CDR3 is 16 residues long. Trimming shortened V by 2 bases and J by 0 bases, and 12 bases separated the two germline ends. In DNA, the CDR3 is TGCGCCAGCAGCTTCGGAGGGGCGGACTCTGGAAACACCATATATTTT. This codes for CASSFGGADSGNTIYF.

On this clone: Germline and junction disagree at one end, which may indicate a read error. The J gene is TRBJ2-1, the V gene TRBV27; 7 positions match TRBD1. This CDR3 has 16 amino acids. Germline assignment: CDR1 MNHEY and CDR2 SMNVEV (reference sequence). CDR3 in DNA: TGTGCCAGCAGGCCTCTCTTGGGACAGTCCTTCAATGAGCAGTTCTTC. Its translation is CASRPLLGQSFNEQFF.

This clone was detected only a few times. The chain's CDR3 is CASSINGLAGADLNPTYEQYF. The DNA of the CDR3 is TGTGCCAGCAGTATCAACGGACTAGCGGGGGCCGATTTAAACCCCACCTACGAGCAGTACTTC. J is TRBJ2-7 and V is TRBV7-4; 13 nucleotides line up with TRBD2. The CDR3 has 21 residues. Per germline, CDR1 SGHVT and CDR2 SQSDAQ. V dropped 6 bases and J dropped 2; count of bases not matched to a gene: 22.

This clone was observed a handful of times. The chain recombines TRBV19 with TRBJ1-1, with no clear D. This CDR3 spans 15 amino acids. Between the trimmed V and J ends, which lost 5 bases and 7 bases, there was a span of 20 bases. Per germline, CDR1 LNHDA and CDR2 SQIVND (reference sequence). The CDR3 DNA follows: TGTGCCAGTAGTCCCGCGAGATTGATGAGAGATGAAGCTTTCTTT. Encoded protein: CASSPARLMRDEAFF.

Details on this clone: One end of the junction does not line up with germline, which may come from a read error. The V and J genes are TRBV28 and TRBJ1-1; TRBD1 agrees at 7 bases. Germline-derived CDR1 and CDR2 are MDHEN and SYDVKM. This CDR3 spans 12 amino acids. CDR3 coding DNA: TGTGCCAGCAATTTACAGGGGAATGAAGCTTTCTTT. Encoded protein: CASNLQGNEAFF.